A single sample is the source of the 16 T cell receptor beta chains below, sequenced in a study of control samples from healthy donors and cancer patients. The data were produced by immunoSEQ multiplex PCR, yet TCRdb's version contains in-frame clones alone and is incomplete. The sample shows some 120,000 clones, more than 75% of them seen only once. The sample comprised blood. These receptors were obtained from a man between 25 and 39 years old in good health.

This chain uses TRBV12-3 or TRBV12-4 with TRBJ1-4; no firm D call. There are 13 residues in the CDR3. V gave up 2 bases and J gave up 6 bases, with 7 bases separating them. CDR3 bases: TGTGCCAGCAGTTTACTAGCGGATGAAAAACTGTTTTTT. This gives the protein CASSLLADEKLFF.

V is TRBV16 and J is TRBJ1-6, with D perhaps matching TRBD1 (6 bases). The ends were cut back, 1 base at V and 7 bases at J, with 17 bases in the middle. The CDR3 has 17 residues. Germline CDR1 is KGHSY and CDR2 is FQNENV. Here the CDR3 reads CASSQWTGIQGNSPLHF. The CDR3 nucleotides are TGTGCCAGCAGCCAATGGACGGGCATCCAGGGGAATTCACCCCTCCACTTT.

The CDR3 region has the DNA TGTGCTAGTGGTTTGGTCCCAGGGGCGCAGCCTGGCTACACCTTC. This gives the protein CASGLVPGAQPGYTF. V and J are TRBV12-5 and TRBJ1-2; possible D gene TRBD1, 6 bases. Germline V gene lookup returns CDR1 LGHNT and CDR2 FRNRAP. The ends were cut back, 0 bases at V and 7 bases at J, with 15 bases in the middle. The CDR3 loop spans 15 amino acids.

The rearrangement links TRBV30 to TRBJ2-6; D might be TRBD2 (5 bases). CDR3 length equals 16 residues. CDR1 is GTSNPN, CDR2 SVGIG, per germline (reference sequence). V lost 7 bases, J lost 1 base, and 17 bases lay in between. CDR3 sequence: CASGGVAVSGANVLTF. The DNA of the CDR3 is TGTGCCTCTGGAGGTGTGGCAGTTTCTGGGGCCAACGTCCTGACTTTC. Variable domain in full (rest from reference TRBV30 and TRBJ2-6): SQTIHQWPATLVQPVGSPLSLECTVEGTSNPNLYWYRQAAGRGLQLLFYSVGIGQISSEVPQNLSASRPQDRQFILSSKKLLLSDSGFYLCASGGVAVSGANVLTFGAGSRLTVL.

The J gene is TRBJ2-2, the V gene TRBV15; 11 bases align to TRBD2. This CDR3 is built from 17 residues. Germline CDR1 is LNHNV and CDR2 is YYDKDF (reference sequence). Trimming removed 1 base from V and 1 base from J; junction bases left unmatched: 2. CDR3 residues: CATSRGLAGGNTGELFF. CDR3 nucleotide sequence: TGTGCCACCAGCAGAGGCCTAGCGGGGGGGAACACCGGGGAGCTGTTTTTT.

The chain employs TRBV5-1 and TRBJ2-5; possibly TRBD1 or TRBD2 for D (5 bases each). V shed 3 bases and J shed 3 bases, with 18 bases lying between them. Germline CDR1 reads SGHRS; CDR2 reads YFSETQ. This CDR3 is built from 16 residues. The CDR3 region has the DNA TGCGCCAGCAGCTCCCCCGAAAGGGGAGCGGAAGAGACCCAGTACTTC. Translated: CASSSPERGAEETQYF.

CDR3: CASRTGTGNTGELFF. Here the CDR3 DNA reads TGTGCCAGTCGTACCGGGACAGGCAACACCGGGGAGCTGTTTTTT. The rearrangement links TRBV5-5 to TRBJ2-2; 8 nucleotides match TRBD1. The CDR3 runs 15 residues. With 8 bases clipped from V and 2 bases from J, the junction kept 8 bases outside the gene matches. Germline assignment: CDR1 SGHKS and CDR2 YYEKEE (reference sequence).

In its sample, this clone was seen a few times. This chain uses TRBV10-1 with TRBJ1-4, with a weak D call TRBD1 (5 bases). Germline V gene data show CDR1 as WNHNN and CDR2 as SYGVQD (reference sequence). The CDR3 is made up of 14 amino acids. The V end lost 0 bases, the J end lost 13 bases, and 15 bases lay between the germline ends. The DNA for the CDR3 is TGCGCCAGCAGTGAGTCGAGGTCGGGAAGGGGACTGTTTTTT. Its translation is CASSESRSGRGLFF.

V gene TRBV6-1 combines with J gene TRBJ2-1; 10 bases match TRBD2. This CDR3 is built from 17 residues. Trimming at V came to 2 bases and at J to 7 bases, leaving 11 bases not matched to a gene. Per germline, CDR1 MNHNS and CDR2 SASEGT. The CDR3 DNA sequence: TGTGCCAGCAGTGAAAAGTCTAGCGGGGGTCTGGGTAATGAGCAGTTCTTC. Protein: CASSEKSSGGLGNEQFF.

This chain joins TRBV24-1 and TRBJ1-2; D uncertain. The CDR3 is made up of 13 amino acids. Germline V gene data show CDR1 as KGHDR and CDR2 as SFDVKD. V lost 5 bases to trimming and J lost 8 bases, with 14 bases between them. CDR3 protein: CATSAPAGGGYTF. The CDR3 bases are TGTGCCACCAGTGCCCCCGCAGGTGGGGGCTACACCTTC.

The chain has TRBV9 and TRBJ2-3, with D uncertain. The V gene lost 4 bases and the J gene lost 3 bases, with 9 bases spanning the gap. CDR1 and CDR2 (germline): SGDLS, YYNGEE. The CDR3 consists of 13 residues. This CDR3 reads CASSFDNTDTQYF. CDR3 nucleotide sequence: TGTGCCAGCAGCTTCGACAATACAGATACGCAGTATTTT. The full variable domain, its missing parts supplied by reference TRBV9 and TRBJ2-3, is DSGVTQTPKHLITATGQRVTLRCSPRSGDLSVYWYQQSLDQGLQFLIQYYNGEERAKGNILERFSAQQFPDLHSELNLSSLELGDSALYFCASSFDNTDTQYFGPGTRLTVL.

This clone showed up just once. The chain uses TRBV27 and TRBJ2-2; D unresolved. The CDR3 runs 15 residues. CDR1 MNHEY and CDR2 SMNVEV come from the germline V gene (reference sequence). The V end lost 0 bases, the J end lost 6 bases, and 11 bases lay between the germline ends. CDR3 coding DNA: TGTGCCAGCAGTTTATCCCAAACCGGAGCCGGGGAGCTGTTTTTT. Translation gives CASSLSQTGAGELFF.

The chain joins TRBV29-1 to TRBJ1-2; D possibly corresponds to TRBD1 (5 bases). There are 15 residues in the CDR3. The germline CDR1 and CDR2 sequences are SQVTM and ANQGSEA. Trimming stripped 1 base from V and 4 bases from J, with 16 bases between. CDR3 residues: CSVEGPQERTYGYTF. The CDR3 coding sequence is TGCAGCGTTGAAGGACCACAGGAAAGAACCTATGGCTACACCTTC.

This chain connects TRBV7-9 to TRBJ1-3; 8 positions match TRBD1. The CDR3 has 17 residues. V was pared by 3 bases and J by 4 bases, with 11 bases of the junction left unmatched. Germline V lookup: CDR1 SEHNR, CDR2 FQNEAQ (reference sequence). The CDR3 DNA follows: TGTGCCAGCAGCTTCCGCCCCGTGGACAGGGAAGGAAACACCATATATTTT. It encodes CASSFRPVDREGNTIYF.

This clone was seen a single time. CDR3 coding DNA: TGTGCCAGCAGTTCTCGGGGGGATGGCTACACCTTC. Amino acid sequence: CASSSRGDGYTF. This sequence joins TRBV6-4 and TRBJ1-2; possible D gene TRBD1, 5 bases. CDR3 size: 12 residues. Germline lookup yields CDR1 MRHNA and CDR2 SNTAGT. Trimming stripped 5 bases from V and 6 bases from J, with 10 bases between.

This clone was counted between two and nine times. The chain combines TRBV9 with TRBJ1-3; D unresolved. V lost 1 base and J 4 bases, leaving 12 bases between the germline ends. CDR3 size: 15 residues. CDR1 SGDLS and CDR2 YYNGEE come from the germline V gene. CDR3 amino acids: CASSVRGEPGNTIYF. The CDR3 region has the DNA TGTGCCAGCAGCGTACGGGGTGAGCCGGGAAACACCATATATTTT.